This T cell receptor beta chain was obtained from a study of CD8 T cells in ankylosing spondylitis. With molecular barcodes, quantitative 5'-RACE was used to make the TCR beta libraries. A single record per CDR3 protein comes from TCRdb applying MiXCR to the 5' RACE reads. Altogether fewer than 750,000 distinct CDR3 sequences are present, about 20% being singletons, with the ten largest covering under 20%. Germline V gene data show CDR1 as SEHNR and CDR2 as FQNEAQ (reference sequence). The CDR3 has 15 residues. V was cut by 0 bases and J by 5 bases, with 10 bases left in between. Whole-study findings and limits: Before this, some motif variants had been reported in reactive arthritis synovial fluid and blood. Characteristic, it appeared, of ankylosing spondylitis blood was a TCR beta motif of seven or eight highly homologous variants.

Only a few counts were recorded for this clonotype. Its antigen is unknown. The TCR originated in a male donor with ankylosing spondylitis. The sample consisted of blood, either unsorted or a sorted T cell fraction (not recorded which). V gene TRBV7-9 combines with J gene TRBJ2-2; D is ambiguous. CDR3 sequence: CASSLAGLRTGELFF. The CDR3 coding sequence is TGTGCCAGCAGCTTAGCGGGGTTGAGAACCGGGGAGCTGTTTTTT.